This TCR beta chain comes out of a study of T-cell memory formation after mild COVID-19. Across the study: Largely, the TCR clusters proved donor specific.

The table lists this clonotype with a few counts. Antigen specificity is unknown. The CDR3 length is 16 residues. Per germline, CDR1 DFQATT and CDR2 SNEGSKA (reference sequence). Trimming removed 6 bases at V and 3 bases at J, with 21 bases between. MiXCR, run by TCRdb on the 5' RACE reads, gives a single entry per CDR3 protein. This sample carries a few hundred thousand distinct CDR3 sequences, 28% of them seen once, and the ten largest clones take roughly 13%. Findings and caveats of the study: Proof of SARS-CoV-2 specificity was absent for the second-wave clones that crested on day 37.

Source material: PBMCs or a T cell subset sorted from them (not recorded which). The V gene is TRBV20-1, the J gene TRBJ2-1, with D perhaps TRBD2 (6 bases). The sequence was obtained from an adult woman who had mild COVID-19 (a few samples of this study predate the infection). Cell type and time point are not known. The CDR3 coding sequence is TGCAGTGCCACTCAGCCGGGGGAGACTGGCTACAATGAGCAGTTCTTC. Translation: CSATQPGETGYNEQFF.